Following are 2 T cell receptor beta chains from one sample sequenced in a study of radiotherapy plus CTLA-4 blockade in lung cancer. Assay used: immunoSEQ multiplex PCR; TCRdb lists only in-frame clones, some missing. The data hold tens of thousands of clones, with about 83% observed a single time. The sample consisted of peripheral blood, taken from a patient treated with radiotherapy plus ipilimumab. Every receptor here comes from a human donor with non-small cell lung cancer who had stable disease on radiotherapy plus ipilimumab.

The chain carries TRBV5-1 and TRBJ2-1, with TRBD2 matching over 11 bases. The CDR3 sequence is 16 residues long. Germline loops: CDR1 SGHRS, CDR2 YFSETQ. Trimming took 0 bases from V and 7 from J; bases not matched to a gene: 6. The chain's CDR3 is CASSLDLAGGPNEQFF. CDR3 nucleotides: TGCGCCAGCAGCTTGGACTTAGCGGGGGGGCCAAATGAGCAGTTCTTC.

V and J are TRBV6-1 and TRBJ1-1; D perhaps matches TRBD1 (5 bases). The germline V gene encodes CDR1 MNHNS and CDR2 SASEGT. V lost 3 bases to trimming and J lost 4 bases, with 12 bases between them. CDR3 length: 14 amino acids. The CDR3 DNA sequence: TGTGCCAGCAGTGAGTGGGGGGTAGTCACTGAAGCTTTCTTT. Translating it yields CASSEWGVVTEAFF.